The next 14 T cell receptor beta chains were all read from a single sample in a study of OX40 agonist ivuxolimab in advanced cancers. Method: immunoSEQ multiplex PCR; TCRdb's copy keeps in-frame clones and lacks some. The profile shows 70,000 to 85,000 clones, approximately 84% of them singletons. The sequencing here drew on CD4+ or CD8+ T cells sorted from blood, taken in a trial of the OX40 agonist ivuxolimab. These receptors came from an adult with an advanced solid tumor such as melanoma, head and neck, liver or kidney cancer.

As DNA, the CDR3 is TGTGCCAGCTCAGGACAGGCCCTGGGGAATGAGCAGTTCTTC. Translated: CASSGQALGNEQFF. The chain has TRBV5-4 and TRBJ2-1; 7 bases align to TRBD1. Germline V gene sequence: CDR1 SGHNT, CDR2 YYREEE (reference sequence). The V segment lost 7 bases and the J segment 7 bases; nucleotides outside the gene matches: 11. This CDR3 spans 14 amino acids.

The table lists this clone with a few counts. The rearrangement links TRBV27 to TRBJ2-3; tentative D call: TRBD1 (5 bases). The V gene lost 3 bases and the J gene lost 6 bases, with 22 bases spanning the gap. Germline V gives CDR1 MNHEY, CDR2 SMNVEV (reference sequence). This CDR3 has 17 amino acids. The CDR3: CASSFRVQFSAGDTQYF. In DNA, the CDR3 is TGTGCCAGCAGTTTTCGGGTTCAGTTCAGTGCAGGGGATACGCAGTATTTT.

This chain links TRBV5-6 with TRBJ2-1; 9 bases agree with TRBD2. This CDR3 has 19 amino acids. The trim removed 2 bases at V and 6 bases at J, leaving 18 bases unmatched. CDR1 and CDR2 (germline): SGHDT, YYEEEE. CDR3 amino acids: CASSFFGGGAYTIANEQFF. The CDR3 nucleotides read TGTGCCAGCAGCTTTTTTGGCGGGGGGGCCTACACAATCGCCAATGAGCAGTTCTTC.

The rearrangement uses TRBV2 and TRBJ2-7; 8 bases fit TRBD2. Unmatched junction bases numbered 10, after V lost 9 bases and J lost 0 bases. The CDR3 consists of 15 residues. Germline V gives CDR1 SNHLY, CDR2 FYNNEI. The CDR3 here is CARGLGGTSSYEQYF. CDR3 DNA: TGTGCCAGGGGGCTTGGAGGGACTAGCTCCTACGAGCAGTACTTC.

The chain uses TRBV5-6 and TRBJ1-1; D perhaps matches TRBD1 (6 bases). This CDR3 region has 15 residues. Looked up from germline, CDR1 is SGHDT and CDR2 is YYEEEE. V was trimmed by 3 bases and J by 2 bases, leaving 14 bases between them. The CDR3 region has the DNA TGTGCCAGCAGCTCCACGGGACACGGAAACACTGAAGCTTTCTTT. Amino acids: CASSSTGHGNTEAFF. The full variable domain, in which reference TRBV5-6 and TRBJ1-1 provide the parts outside the CDR3, is DAGVTQSPTHLIKTRGQQVTLRCSPKSGHDTVSWYQQALGQGPQFIFQYYEEEERQRGNFPDRFSGHQFPNYSSELNVNALLLGDSALYLCASSSTGHGNTEAFFGQGTRLTVV.

The chain carries TRBV15 and TRBJ1-4; 9 nucleotides line up with TRBD1. V lost 5 bases, J lost 7 bases, and 5 bases stayed unmatched. The CDR3 covers 14 residues. CDR1 and CDR2 from the germline V gene are LNHNV and YYDKDF (reference sequence). The CDR3 sequence is CATSRQGEREKLFF. The CDR3 nucleotides are TGTGCCACCAGCCGACAGGGGGAACGTGAAAAACTGTTTTTT.

The rearrangement joins TRBV7-8 to TRBJ2-7, with TRBD1 matching 7 bases. Germline V gene lookup returns CDR1 SGHVS and CDR2 FQNEAQ. V gave up 5 bases and J gave up 0 bases; unmatched junction bases: 10. The CDR3 is 16 amino acids. The CDR3 nucleotides are TGTGCCAGCAGCCCCCCCGGGACAGTGCCCTCCTACGAGCAGTACTTC. It codes for CASSPPGTVPSYEQYF.

The gene calls are TRBV2 and TRBJ2-4, with D perhaps being TRBD1 or TRBD2 (6 bases each). Per germline, CDR1 SNHLY and CDR2 FYNNEI. CDR3 length: 13 residues. The V gene lost 8 bases and the J gene lost 12 bases, with 20 bases spanning the gap. The CDR3 region is CASSRETGYSQYF. The CDR3 DNA is TGTGCCAGCTCTCGGGAGACAGGCTATAGTCAGTACTTC.

Only one count was recorded for this clone. The V gene is TRBV19, the J gene TRBJ1-1; the match to TRBD1 covers 7 bases. Trimming at V came to 5 bases and at J to 6 bases, leaving 6 bases not matched to a gene. The CDR3 runs to 13 residues. CDR1 and CDR2 (germline): LNHDA, SQIVND (reference sequence). The CDR3 loop reads CASSATGQSEAFF. The CDR3 DNA sequence: TGTGCCAGTAGTGCTACGGGACAGTCTGAAGCTTTCTTT. The full variable domain, rest sourced from reference TRBV19 and TRBJ1-1, is DGGITQSPKYLFRKEGQNVTLSCEQNLNHDAMYWYRQDPGQGLRLIYYSQIVNDFQKGDIAEGYSVSREKKESFPLTVTSAQKNPTAFYLCASSATGQSEAFFGQGTRLTVV.

The V and J genes are TRBV28 and TRBJ1-2; TRBD1 agrees at 10 bases. The CDR3 runs to 15 residues. From germline, CDR1 is MDHEN and CDR2 SYDVKM. Trimming removed 6 bases from V and 8 bases from J; junction bases left unmatched: 12. CDR3: CASRRGQGRGEGYTF. The DNA of the CDR3 is TGTGCCAGCAGGAGGGGACAGGGGCGAGGAGAAGGCTACACCTTC.

The chain combines TRBV7-8 with TRBJ1-1, with 10 positions matching TRBD1. The V and J ends lost 7 bases and 5 bases, in that order; junction bases with no gene match: 13. From germline, CDR1 is SGHVS and CDR2 FQNEAQ. The length of the CDR3 is 16 residues. CDR3 in DNA: TGTGCCAGCACCTTGACATCGACAGGGGGCCGAACTGAAGCTTTCTTT. Encoded protein: CASTLTSTGGRTEAFF.

The rearrangement links TRBV18 to TRBJ2-5; tentatively, D is TRBD1 (5 bases). V was pared by 0 bases and J by 5 bases, with 10 bases between. The germline V gene has CDR1 KGHSH and CDR2 LQKENI. The CDR3 length is 14 residues. The CDR3 here is CASSPPDGAETQYF. The CDR3 DNA sequence: TGTGCCAGCTCACCACCAGATGGGGCGGAGACCCAGTACTTC.

The chain employs TRBV19 and TRBJ1-2, with unresolved D. V lost 5 bases and J lost 4, with 11 bases in between. This CDR3 is 13 amino acids long. Germline assignment: CDR1 LNHDA and CDR2 SQIVND (reference sequence). The DNA of the CDR3 is TGTGCCAGTAGTTCCCAGGCAATCTATGGCTACACCTTC. Translated: CASSSQAIYGYTF.

J is TRBJ2-7 and V is TRBV7-2; no clear D. CDR1 is SGHTA, CDR2 FQGNSA, per germline. V was pared by 5 bases and J by 1 base, with 15 bases between. The CDR3 loop spans 15 amino acids. CDR3 bases: TGTGCCAGCAGCCCGTCACAAGTTCCTTCCTACGAGCAGTACTTC. This encodes CASSPSQVPSYEQYF.